The rows below give T cell receptor beta chains drawn from one sample of a study of cytomegalovirus exposure and HLA in healthy donors. Clones were read by immunoSEQ multiplex PCR, and TCRdb kept only the in-frame ones, dropping some. This sample carries more than 110,000 clones, 70% of them seen once, and the ten largest clones take 1.5% to 2%. Sample: PBMCs. These receptors came from a woman in her twenties or thirties in good health and CMV-seronegative. Both conserved end residues are part of each CDR3. D genes are given only for firm matches. Not every row has a clone size; where given, it reads once, few, many or a size class.

d_call: -; clone_size: -; j_call: TRBJ1-2; v_call: TRBV18; cdr3_aa: CASSPGGNYGYTF; cdr3_nt: TGTGCCAGCTCACCAGGGGGGAACTATGGCTACACCTTC
d_call: TRBD1; clone_size: -; j_call: TRBJ2-2; v_call: TRBV27; cdr3_aa: CASSAQGQLTGELFF; cdr3_nt: TGTGCCAGCAGTGCACAGGGACAGCTCACCGGGGAGCTGTTTTTT
d_call: -; clone_size: -; j_call: TRBJ2-5; v_call: TRBV15; cdr3_aa: CATSRANRQETQYF; cdr3_nt: TGTGCCACCAGCAGAGCAAACAGACAAGAGACCCAGTACTTC
d_call: -; clone_size: few; j_call: TRBJ1-1; v_call: TRBV4-2; cdr3_aa: CASRHEAQGYTEAFF; cdr3_nt: TGTGCCAGCAGACACGAGGCGCAGGGGTACACTGAAGCTTTCTTT
d_call: TRBD2; clone_size: -; j_call: TRBJ2-4; v_call: TRBV11-2; cdr3_aa: CASSLGETSGSKNIQYF; cdr3_nt: TGTGCCAGCAGCTTAGGCGAGACTAGCGGCTCCAAAAACATTCAGTACTTC
d_call: TRBD1; clone_size: -; j_call: TRBJ2-5; v_call: TRBV11-2; cdr3_aa: CASSLVGTGGGETQYF; cdr3_nt: TGTGCCAGCAGCTTAGTCGGGACAGGGGGCGGGGAGACCCAGTACTTC
d_call: TRBD1; clone_size: -; j_call: TRBJ2-7; v_call: TRBV2; cdr3_aa: CASSKGQKYEQYF; cdr3_nt: TGTGCCAGCAGCAAGGGACAGAAGTACGAGCAGTACTTC
d_call: TRBD2; clone_size: few; j_call: TRBJ2-3; v_call: TRBV7-9; cdr3_aa: CASTLGTSGSTDTQYF; cdr3_nt: TGTGCCAGCACCCTAGGGACTAGCGGGAGCACAGATACGCAGTATTTT
d_call: -; clone_size: once; j_call: TRBJ2-7; v_call: TRBV15; cdr3_aa: CATSRGRETLPSYEQYF; cdr3_nt: TGTGCCACCAGCAGGGGGCGTGAGACACTCCCCTCCTACGAGCAGTACTTC
d_call: TRBD2; clone_size: -; j_call: TRBJ2-7; v_call: TRBV7-2; cdr3_aa: CASSLSGTYEQYF; cdr3_nt: TGTGCCAGCAGCTTAAGCGGGACCTACGAGCAGTACTTC
d_call: TRBD2; clone_size: once; j_call: TRBJ2-7; v_call: TRBV27; cdr3_aa: CASSSGGAYEQYF; cdr3_nt: TGTGCCAGCAGTTCCGGGGGGGCCTACGAGCAGTACTTC
d_call: -; clone_size: -; j_call: TRBJ2-1; v_call: TRBV11-2; cdr3_aa: CASSLAGYNEQFF; cdr3_nt: TGTGCCAGCAGCTTAGCGGGCTACAATGAGCAGTTCTTC
d_call: -; clone_size: once; j_call: TRBJ1-1; v_call: TRBV18; cdr3_aa: CASSLWERNTEAFF; cdr3_nt: TGTGCCAGCTCACTCTGGGAGCGGAACACTGAAGCTTTCTTT
d_call: TRBD2; clone_size: -; j_call: TRBJ2-3; v_call: TRBV6-4; cdr3_aa: CASSPGTSGGATDTQYF; cdr3_nt: TGTGCCAGCAGTCCCGGGACTAGCGGGGGGGCAACAGATACGCAGTATTTT
d_call: TRBD1; clone_size: -; j_call: TRBJ1-5; v_call: TRBV2; cdr3_aa: CATAGQLNQPQHF; cdr3_nt: TGTGCCACCGCGGGACAGCTAAATCAGCCCCAGCATTTT
d_call: TRBD1; clone_size: -; j_call: TRBJ1-6; v_call: TRBV30; cdr3_aa: CAWSIRTGTPLHF; cdr3_nt: TGTGCCTGGAGTATAAGGACAGGTACACCCCTCCACTTT
d_call: -; clone_size: -; j_call: TRBJ1-1; v_call: TRBV2; cdr3_aa: CASRRDVGDTEAFF; cdr3_nt: TGTGCCAGCCGGAGGGACGTGGGTGACACTGAAGCTTTCTTT
d_call: -; clone_size: -; j_call: TRBJ2-1; v_call: TRBV11-3; cdr3_aa: CASSFSLADEQFF; cdr3_nt: TGTGCCAGCAGCTTTTCTCTAGCCGATGAGCAGTTCTTC
d_call: -; clone_size: once; j_call: TRBJ2-7; v_call: TRBV5-1; cdr3_aa: CASSLSTSSPYEQYF; cdr3_nt: TGCGCCAGCAGCTTGTCCACTAGTTCGCCCTACGAGCAGTACTTC
d_call: -; clone_size: -; j_call: TRBJ1-1; v_call: TRBV6-1; cdr3_aa: CASSTKTNTEAFF; cdr3_nt: TGTGCCAGCAGTACTAAGACTAACACTGAAGCTTTCTTT
d_call: TRBD2; clone_size: -; j_call: TRBJ2-3; v_call: TRBV27; cdr3_aa: CASSSNLGLAFTDTQYF; cdr3_nt: TGTGCCAGCAGTTCCAACTTGGGACTAGCATTCACAGATACGCAGTATTTT
d_call: -; clone_size: -; j_call: TRBJ2-7; v_call: TRBV28; cdr3_aa: CASTSGGAGGYEQYF; cdr3_nt: TGTGCCAGCACTTCTGGAGGGGCAGGGGGCTACGAGCAGTACTTC
d_call: TRBD1; clone_size: -; j_call: TRBJ1-1; v_call: TRBV28; cdr3_aa: CASSTGQGRTEAFF; cdr3_nt: TGTGCCAGCAGTACCGGACAGGGGCGCACTGAAGCTTTCTTT
d_call: TRBD1; clone_size: -; j_call: TRBJ2-1; v_call: TRBV11-3; cdr3_aa: CASSIGQGAANEQFF; cdr3_nt: TGTGCCAGCAGCATTGGACAGGGGGCCGCAAATGAGCAGTTCTTC
d_call: -; clone_size: -; j_call: TRBJ2-7; v_call: TRBV5-1; cdr3_aa: CASSLRPESYEQYF; cdr3_nt: TGCGCCAGCAGCCTCAGGCCAGAGTCCTACGAGCAGTACTTC
d_call: -; clone_size: -; j_call: TRBJ1-6; v_call: TRBV11-2; cdr3_aa: CASSPRRGNNSPLHF; cdr3_nt: TGTGCCAGCAGCCCGCGCCGGGGAAATAATTCACCCCTCCACTTT
d_call: -; clone_size: -; j_call: TRBJ2-7; v_call: TRBV10-3; cdr3_aa: CASGRGNEQYF; cdr3_nt: TGTGCCTCAGGGCGGGGCAACGAGCAGTACTTC
d_call: TRBD1; clone_size: -; j_call: TRBJ1-2; v_call: TRBV29-1; cdr3_aa: CSVGTGTAGWGYTF; cdr3_nt: TGCAGCGTTGGGACCGGGACAGCCGGGTGGGGCTACACCTTC
d_call: TRBD2; clone_size: -; j_call: TRBJ2-3; v_call: TRBV28; cdr3_aa: CASSVGTSGTDTQYF; cdr3_nt: TGTGCCAGCAGTGTAGGGACTAGCGGAACAGATACGCAGTATTTT
d_call: -; clone_size: -; j_call: TRBJ2-3; v_call: TRBV5-1; cdr3_aa: CASSAGLRTDTQYF; cdr3_nt: TGCGCCAGCAGCGCGGGGCTGCGCACAGATACGCAGTATTTT
d_call: -; clone_size: -; j_call: TRBJ1-2; v_call: TRBV19; cdr3_aa: CASSIDPGRYGYTF; cdr3_nt: TGTGCCAGTAGTATAGATCCAGGGCGATATGGCTACACCTTC